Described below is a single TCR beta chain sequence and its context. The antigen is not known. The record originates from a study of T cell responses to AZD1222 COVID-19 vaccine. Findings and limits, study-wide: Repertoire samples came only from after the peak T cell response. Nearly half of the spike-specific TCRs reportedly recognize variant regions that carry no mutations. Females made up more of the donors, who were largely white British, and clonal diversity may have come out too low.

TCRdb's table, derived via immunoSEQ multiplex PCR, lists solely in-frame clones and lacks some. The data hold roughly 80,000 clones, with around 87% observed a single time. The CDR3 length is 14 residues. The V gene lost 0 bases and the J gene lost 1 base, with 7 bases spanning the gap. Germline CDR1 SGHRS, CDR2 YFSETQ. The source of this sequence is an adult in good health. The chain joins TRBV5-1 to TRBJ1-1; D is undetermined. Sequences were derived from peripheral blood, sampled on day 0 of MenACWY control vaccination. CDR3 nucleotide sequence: TGCGCCAGCAGCTTGGTTCCGGCGAACACTGAAGCTTTCTTT. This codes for CASSLVPANTEAFF.